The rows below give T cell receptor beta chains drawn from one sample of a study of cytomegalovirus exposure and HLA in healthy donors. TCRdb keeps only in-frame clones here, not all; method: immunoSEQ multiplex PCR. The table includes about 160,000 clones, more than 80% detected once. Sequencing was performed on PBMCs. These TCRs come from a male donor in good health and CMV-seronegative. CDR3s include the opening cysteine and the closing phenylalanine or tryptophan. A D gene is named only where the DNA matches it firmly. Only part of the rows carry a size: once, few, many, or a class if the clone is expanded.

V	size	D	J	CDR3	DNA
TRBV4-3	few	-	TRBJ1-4	CASSQDRRVNEKLFF	TGCGCCAGCAGCCAAGATCGGAGGGTTAATGAAAAACTGTTTTTT
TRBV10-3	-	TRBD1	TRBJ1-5	CAIKDREEGPQHF	TGTGCCATCAAGGACAGGGAGGAGGGACCCCAGCATTTT
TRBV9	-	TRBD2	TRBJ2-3	CASSLRGGTDTQYF	TGTGCCAGCAGCTTACGGGGGGGCACAGATACGCAGTATTTT
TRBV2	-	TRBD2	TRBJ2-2	CASRAGTSGIVGELFF	TGTGCCAGCAGGGCCGGGACTAGCGGGATAGTCGGGGAGCTGTTTTTT
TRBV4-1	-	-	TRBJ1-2	CASSQDVGGNNYGYTF	TGCGCCAGCAGCCAAGATGTTGGGGGGAATAACTATGGCTACACCTTC
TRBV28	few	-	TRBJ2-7	CASSLSSGYEQYF	TGTGCCAGCAGTTTAAGTTCAGGGTACGAGCAGTACTTC
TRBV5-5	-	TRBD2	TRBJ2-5	CASSSIAGGPSETQYF	TGTGCCAGCAGCTCCATAGCGGGAGGGCCCTCGGAGACCCAGTACTTC
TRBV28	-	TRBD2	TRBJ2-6	CASNTGGAHNVLTF	TGTGCCAGCAATACGGGAGGCGCCCACAACGTCCTGACTTTC
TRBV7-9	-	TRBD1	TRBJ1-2	CASSPGQGAVRGYTF	TGTGCCAGCAGCCCAGGACAGGGGGCAGTCCGTGGCTACACCTTC
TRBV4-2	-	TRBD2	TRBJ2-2	CASSQDIPGLAGGPVTGELFF	TGTGCCAGCAGCCAAGATATTCCGGGACTAGCGGGGGGGCCGGTCACCGGGGAGCTGTTTTTT
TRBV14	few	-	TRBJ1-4	CASSPIVAGEKLFF	TGTGCCAGCAGCCCTATAGTAGCCGGTGAAAAACTGTTTTTT
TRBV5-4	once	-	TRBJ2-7	CASSLVAGPYEQYF	TGTGCCAGCAGCTTGGTTGCAGGCCCCTACGAGCAGTACTTC
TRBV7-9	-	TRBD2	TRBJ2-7	CASSPNRVAGELEQYF	TGTGCCAGCAGCCCCAACCGGGTAGCGGGAGAACTCGAGCAGTACTTC
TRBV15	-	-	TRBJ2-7	CATSRGGESSYEQYF	TGTGCCACCAGCAGAGGGGGAGAGAGCTCCTACGAGCAGTACTTC
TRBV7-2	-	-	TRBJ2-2	CASSVMDFPGNTGELFF	TGTGCCAGCAGCGTTATGGACTTTCCGGGAAACACCGGGGAGCTGTTTTTT
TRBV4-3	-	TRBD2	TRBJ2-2	CASSQDLAGGPNGELFF	TGCGCCAGCAGCCAAGATCTGGCGGGAGGGCCGAACGGGGAGCTGTTTTTT
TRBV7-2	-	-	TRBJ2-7	CATRPERSYEQYF	TGTGCCACCCGCCCCGAGCGCTCCTACGAGCAGTACTTC
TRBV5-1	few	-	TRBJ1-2	CASSLADYGYTF	TGCGCCAGCAGCTTGGCCGACTATGGCTACACCTTC
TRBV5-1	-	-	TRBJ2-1	CASSLNRGGYNEQFF	TGCGCCAGCAGCTTGAATCGGGGTGGGTACAATGAGCAGTTCTTC
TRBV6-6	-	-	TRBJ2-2	CATDVSGGELFF	TGTGCCACCGACGTTAGCGGTGGGGAGCTGTTTTTT
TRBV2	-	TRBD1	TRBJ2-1	CASSDRRRQGRGEQFF	TGTGCCAGCAGTGACCGCCGCCGACAGGGGCGGGGTGAGCAGTTCTTC
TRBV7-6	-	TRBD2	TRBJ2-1	CASSSQAGVGNEQFF	TGTGCCAGCAGCTCCCAAGCGGGAGTTGGCAATGAGCAGTTCTTC
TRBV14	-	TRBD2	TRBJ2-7	CASSQRAGSYEQYF	TGTGCCAGCAGCCAAAGAGCGGGGTCCTACGAGCAGTACTTC
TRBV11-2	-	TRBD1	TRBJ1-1	CASSSFPTGGANTEAFF	TGTGCCAGCAGCTCGTTTCCGACAGGGGGCGCGAACACTGAAGCTTTCTTT
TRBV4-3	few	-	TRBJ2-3	CASSQDRGGGSTDTQYF	TGCGCCAGCAGCCAAGATCGGGGAGGGGGTAGCACAGATACGCAGTATTTT
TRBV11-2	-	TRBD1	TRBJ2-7	CASSLRGTGDREQYF	TGTGCCAGCAGCTTAAGGGGGACAGGGGATCGCGAGCAGTACTTC
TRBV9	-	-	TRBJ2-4	CASSVGESLAKNIQYF	TGTGCCAGCAGCGTAGGTGAAAGCTTAGCCAAAAACATTCAGTACTTC